This T cell receptor (beta chain) was sequenced in a study of blood T cell repertoires in COVID-19. Turning to the study itself: Nucleic acid was either cDNA or gDNA, and it came from T cells, B-cell-depleted T cells, or PBMCs.

CDR1 is MNHNS, CDR2 SASEGT, per germline. There are 13 residues in the CDR3. Trimming took off 3 bases at V and 6 bases at J, with 11 bases between the two ends. Authors' processing steps: Estimation of nucleated cell counts was performed using reference gene primer amplification. The table came from immunoSEQ multiplex PCR; TCRdb's copy has only in-frame clones and leaves some out. V and J calls and clone size are those listed in that table; D and trimming were worked out from the DNA. The sample gives fewer than 50,000 clones, 80% of which show up once; 15% to 20% is in the top ten. The V gene is TRBV6-1, the J gene TRBJ1-1; D is ambiguous. This clonotype was sampled from a man in his 70s with acute or convalescent COVID-19. Sequences were obtained from peripheral blood. Written as DNA, the CDR3 is TGTGCCAGCAGTGAGATTTGGCGGGCTGAAGCTTTCTTT. Protein: CASSEIWRAEAFF.